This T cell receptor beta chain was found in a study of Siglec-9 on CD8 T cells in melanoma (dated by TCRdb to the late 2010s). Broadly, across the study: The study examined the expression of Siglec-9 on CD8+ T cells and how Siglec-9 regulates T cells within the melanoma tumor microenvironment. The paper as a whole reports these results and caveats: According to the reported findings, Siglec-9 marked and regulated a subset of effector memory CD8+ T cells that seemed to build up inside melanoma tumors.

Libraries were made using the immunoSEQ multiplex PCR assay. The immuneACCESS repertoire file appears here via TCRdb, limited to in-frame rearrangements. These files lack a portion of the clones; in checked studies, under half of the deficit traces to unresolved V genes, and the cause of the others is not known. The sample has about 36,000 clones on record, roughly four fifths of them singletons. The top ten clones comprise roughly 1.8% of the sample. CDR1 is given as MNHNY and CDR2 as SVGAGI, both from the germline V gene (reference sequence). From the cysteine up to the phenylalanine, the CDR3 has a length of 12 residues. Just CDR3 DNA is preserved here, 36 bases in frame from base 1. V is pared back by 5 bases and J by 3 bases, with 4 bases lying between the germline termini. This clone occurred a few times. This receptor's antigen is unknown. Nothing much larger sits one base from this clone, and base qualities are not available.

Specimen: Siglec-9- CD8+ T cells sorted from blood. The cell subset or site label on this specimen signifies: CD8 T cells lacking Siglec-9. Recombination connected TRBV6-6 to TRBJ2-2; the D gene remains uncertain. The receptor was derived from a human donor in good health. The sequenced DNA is TGTGCCAGCAGTATGGACACCGGGGAGCTGTTTTTT. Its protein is CASSMDTGELFF.